This T cell receptor beta chain comes out of a study of a mutant IDH1 vaccine in newly diagnosed glioma. On the study more broadly: Those enrolled had earlier been treated with radiotherapy, temozolomide, or both, mostly both.

TCRdb's table, derived via immunoSEQ multiplex PCR, lists solely in-frame clones and lacks some. The data contain some 61,000 clones, about four fifths of them singletons. Time point denoted: week 35, safety follow-up. What each vaccine dose contained was 300 ug of mutant IDH1 20-mer peptide, accompanied by topical imiquimod. Comments on this clone: Its antigen is currently unknown.

The V gene's germline CDR1 is SNHLY and CDR2 FYNNEI. There are 14 residues in the CDR3. The germline V and J ends were trimmed by 6 bases and 7 bases, with 15 bases remaining between them. This chain joins TRBV2 and TRBJ1-4; no clear D. Sequenced material: PBMCs, taken from a glioma patient whose treatment included an IDH1 peptide vaccine. This sequence was found in a man in his late teens or twenties with glioma. The CDR3 nucleotides read TGTGCCAGCAGACAAGCTTGGGTCGGTGAAAAACTGTTTTTT. Translating it yields CASRQAWVGEKLFF.